The T cell receptor (beta chain) described here comes from a study of molecular identifiers for immune sequencing clone quantification. Study at large: Four of five splits of RNA from approximately 22,000 or 94,000 naive CD8 cells were sequenced in replicates. General study points: In a background of around 970,000 naive cells, spiked Jurkat TCR RNA from one cell was reportedly detectable. Barcode collisions between identical TCR molecules could shrink estimates of highly expanded clone sizes.

TCRdb ran MiXCR on the PCR reads and lists one entry per CDR3 protein. The table records 600,000 to 650,000 distinct CDR3 sequences, 15% to 20% of them present only once. As concerns this clonotype: As yet, its antigen is unknown. It may be a read error: a sequence one base away is much more abundant. Since no conserved phenylalanine or tryptophan closes the CDR3, a read error is the likely cause.

V lost 0 bases to trimming and J lost 5 bases; unmatched junction nucleotides: 7. The CDR3 runs to 16 residues. Looked up from germline, CDR1 is MNHEY and CDR2 is SVGEGT. Sequencing used naive CD8+ T cells from blood, with Jurkat cell RNA spiked in. Specified subset: FACS-sorted CD8+CD4-CCR7+CD45RA+ naive T cells. V gene TRBV6-2 or TRBV6-3 combines with J gene TRBJ2-7, with TRBD2 matching 10 bases. This sequence was found in a human donor in good health. Some libraries in this study had Jurkat cell RNA spiked in. The CDR3 DNA reads TGTGCCAGCAGTTACTCTCCCGGACTAGCGGAAGACGAGCAGTACTCC. It encodes CASSYSPGLAEDEQYS.